Sequencing of this T cell receptor beta chain was carried out in a study of blood T cell repertoires in COVID-19. Study details: PBMCs, B-cell-depleted T cells, or T cells provided the cDNA or gDNA that made up the material.

The cohort comprised adults aged 18 to 89 years residing in some 24 US areas. Membership in each cohort depended on participant-reported clinical history. CDR3 size: 15 residues. Trimming shortened V by 6 bases and J by 0 bases, and 14 bases separated the two germline ends. The germline V gene encodes CDR1 SQVTM and CDR2 ANQGSEA. TCRdb keeps only in-frame clones here, not all; method: immunoSEQ multiplex PCR. The sample lists 270,000 or so clones, 85% to 90% occurring once. The chain joins TRBV29-1 to TRBJ2-2; D might be TRBD2 (5 bases). Input material: PBMCs or T cells enriched from blood (not recorded which). The TCR comes from a woman aged 30 to 39 with acute COVID-19. CDR3 nucleotides: TGCAGCGTGGGCAGAGGGAGTACGAACACCGGGGAGCTGTTTTTT. Translation: CSVGRGSTNTGELFF.